This T cell receptor (beta chain) is from a study of control samples from healthy donors and cancer patients. Produced via immunoSEQ multiplex PCR; TCRdb's table is partial and in-frame only. The table shows more than 30,000 clones, with approximately 82% occurring only once. This TCR derives from a woman aged 55-69 years with lung cancer. Specimen: PBMCs.

The CDR3 DNA sequence: TGTGCCAGCAGCTTAGGAAGGGCCCATAATTCACCCCTCCACTTT. This encodes CASSLGRAHNSPLHF. The gene calls are TRBV7-9 and TRBJ1-6; unclear D gene. Trimming stripped 1 base from V and 5 bases from J, with 9 bases between. The germline V gene has CDR1 SEHNR and CDR2 FQNEAQ (reference sequence). The CDR3 consists of 15 residues.